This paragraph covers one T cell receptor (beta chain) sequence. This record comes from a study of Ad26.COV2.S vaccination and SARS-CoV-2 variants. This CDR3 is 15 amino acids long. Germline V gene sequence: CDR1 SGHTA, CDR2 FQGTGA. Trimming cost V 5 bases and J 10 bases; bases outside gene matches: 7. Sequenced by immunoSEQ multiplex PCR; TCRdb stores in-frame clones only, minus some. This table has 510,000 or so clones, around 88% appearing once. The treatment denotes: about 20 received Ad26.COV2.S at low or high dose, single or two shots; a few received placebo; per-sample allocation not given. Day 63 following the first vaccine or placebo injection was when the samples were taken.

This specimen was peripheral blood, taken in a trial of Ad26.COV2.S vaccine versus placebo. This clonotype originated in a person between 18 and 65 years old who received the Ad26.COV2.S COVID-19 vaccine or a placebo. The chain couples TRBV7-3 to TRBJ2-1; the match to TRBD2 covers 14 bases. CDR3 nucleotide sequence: TGTGCCAGCAGCCCCGGACTAGCGGGAGGTCGGGAGCAGTTCTTC. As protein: CASSPGLAGGREQFF.